A selection of T cell receptor beta chains follows, all from one sample in a study of glioma-infiltrating T cells after dendritic cell vaccination. This table comes from immunoSEQ multiplex PCR, and its TCRdb copy is limited to in-frame clones, with some not included. This table has 90,000 to 95,000 clones, about 81% appearing once. Sequencing used blood, obtained after dendritic cell vaccination. The receptor set was obtained from a human donor with glioblastoma. The CDR3 runs from the conserved cysteine through the conserved F or W. D genes are given only for firm matches. A clone size is listed for some rows: how often the clone was seen (once, few, many), or a class if it is expanded.

j_call: TRBJ2-3
v_call: TRBV5-4
d_call: -
clone_size: -
cdr3_aa: CASSLALTSADTQYF
cdr3_nt: TGTGCCAGCAGCTTGGCACTTACTAGTGCGGATACGCAGTATTTT

j_call: TRBJ1-1
v_call: TRBV2
d_call: TRBD1
clone_size: -
cdr3_aa: CASSGRGDYRGAFF
cdr3_nt: TGTGCCAGCAGTGGAAGGGGGGACTACAGGGGGGCTTTCTTT

j_call: TRBJ2-1
v_call: TRBV5-8
d_call: TRBD1
clone_size: once
cdr3_aa: CASSRQGGASSGEQFF
cdr3_nt: TGTGCCAGCAGTAGACAGGGGGGAGCCTCTTCGGGCGAGCAGTTCTTC

j_call: TRBJ1-2
v_call: TRBV29-1
d_call: -
clone_size: -
cdr3_aa: CSVGLDRNGYTF
cdr3_nt: TGCAGCGTTGGTCTTGACAGGAATGGCTACACCTTC

j_call: TRBJ1-2
v_call: TRBV6-1
d_call: -
clone_size: -
cdr3_aa: CASEGLYGYTF
cdr3_nt: TGTGCCTCCGAGGGTCTCTATGGCTACACCTTC

j_call: TRBJ1-5
v_call: TRBV6-1
d_call: TRBD1
clone_size: -
cdr3_aa: CASSGQGKGKRDQPQHF
cdr3_nt: TGTGCCAGCAGTGGACAGGGGAAGGGCAAACGGGATCAGCCCCAGCATTTT

j_call: TRBJ2-7
v_call: TRBV5-6
d_call: -
clone_size: -
cdr3_aa: CASSPGPVYEQYF
cdr3_nt: TGTGCCAGCAGCCCTGGCCCAGTCTACGAGCAGTACTTC

j_call: TRBJ1-2
v_call: TRBV29-1
d_call: TRBD1
clone_size: -
cdr3_aa: CSVALGGGYGYTF
cdr3_nt: TGCAGCGTTGCCTTAGGGGGCGGGTATGGCTACACCTTC

j_call: TRBJ2-7
v_call: TRBV4-1
d_call: TRBD1
clone_size: few
cdr3_aa: CASSHVFGTATPTYEQYF
cdr3_nt: TGCGCCAGCAGCCACGTCTTCGGGACAGCGACCCCCACCTACGAGCAGTACTTC

j_call: TRBJ1-5
v_call: TRBV2
d_call: -
clone_size: -
cdr3_aa: CASSREGGSFNQPQHF
cdr3_nt: TGTGCCAGCAGCCGAGAGGGCGGCAGTTTTAATCAGCCCCAGCATTTT

j_call: TRBJ2-7
v_call: TRBV6-5
d_call: -
clone_size: -
cdr3_aa: CASSYGHIAEQYF
cdr3_nt: TGTGCCAGCAGCTATGGACATATCGCCGAGCAGTACTTC

j_call: TRBJ2-5
v_call: TRBV25-1
d_call: TRBD2
clone_size: -
cdr3_aa: CASSRASGIQETQYF
cdr3_nt: TGTGCCAGCTCTCGGGCTAGCGGGATCCAAGAGACCCAGTACTTC

j_call: TRBJ2-2
v_call: TRBV5-1
d_call: TRBD1
clone_size: -
cdr3_aa: CASSLAGQGTTGELFF
cdr3_nt: TGCGCCAGCAGCTTGGCTGGACAGGGGACCACCGGGGAGCTGTTTTTT

j_call: TRBJ2-1
v_call: TRBV2
d_call: TRBD2
clone_size: -
cdr3_aa: CASIFPRTSGEGEQFF
cdr3_nt: TGTGCCAGCATCTTCCCCCGGACTAGCGGGGAGGGTGAGCAGTTCTTC

j_call: TRBJ2-1
v_call: TRBV5-6
d_call: TRBD2
clone_size: -
cdr3_aa: CASSLGGRSSEQFF
cdr3_nt: TGTGCCAGCAGCTTGGGCGGGAGGAGTAGTGAGCAGTTCTTC

j_call: TRBJ2-5
v_call: TRBV25-1
d_call: -
clone_size: few
cdr3_aa: CASSEYTSDQETQYF
cdr3_nt: TGTGCCAGCAGTGAATATACCAGCGACCAAGAGACCCAGTACTTC

j_call: TRBJ2-1
v_call: TRBV4-2
d_call: TRBD2
clone_size: -
cdr3_aa: CASSQQGLADYNEQFF
cdr3_nt: TGTGCCAGCAGCCAACAGGGACTAGCGGATTACAATGAGCAGTTCTTC

j_call: TRBJ1-5
v_call: TRBV28
d_call: -
clone_size: -
cdr3_aa: CASSSTDLNQPQHF
cdr3_nt: TGTGCCAGCTCAAGTACAGATCTAAATCAGCCCCAGCATTTT

j_call: TRBJ1-3
v_call: TRBV2
d_call: -
clone_size: -
cdr3_aa: CASSEFRSGNTIYF
cdr3_nt: TGTGCCAGCAGTGAATTCCGCTCTGGAAACACCATATATTTT

j_call: TRBJ1-2
v_call: TRBV5-6
d_call: -
clone_size: -
cdr3_aa: CASRPATGHYGYTF
cdr3_nt: TGTGCCAGCAGGCCAGCGACAGGACACTATGGCTACACCTTC

j_call: TRBJ1-1
v_call: TRBV5-1
d_call: -
clone_size: -
cdr3_aa: CASSVSPGDTEAFF
cdr3_nt: TGCGCCAGCAGCGTATCCCCAGGGGACACTGAAGCTTTCTTT

j_call: TRBJ2-7
v_call: TRBV5-1
d_call: TRBD1
clone_size: -
cdr3_aa: CASSLAPGQNSYEQYF
cdr3_nt: TGCGCCAGCAGCTTGGCCCCGGGACAGAACTCCTACGAGCAGTACTTC

j_call: TRBJ1-1
v_call: TRBV10-3
d_call: TRBD1
clone_size: once
cdr3_aa: CAISPRQGYETEAFF
cdr3_nt: TGTGCCATATCCCCGAGACAGGGGTATGAGACTGAAGCTTTCTTT

j_call: TRBJ2-1
v_call: TRBV5-8
d_call: TRBD2
clone_size: once
cdr3_aa: CASSSGTSGSGDEQFF
cdr3_nt: TGTGCCAGCAGCTCGGGGACTAGCGGGAGTGGTGATGAGCAGTTCTTC

j_call: TRBJ2-1
v_call: TRBV5-6
d_call: TRBD2
clone_size: -
cdr3_aa: CASSRYSGGNNEQFF
cdr3_nt: TGTGCCAGCAGCCGTTACTCGGGGGGGAACAATGAGCAGTTCTTC

j_call: TRBJ2-3
v_call: TRBV30
d_call: -
clone_size: -
cdr3_aa: CAWRHTDTQYF
cdr3_nt: TGTGCCTGGAGACACACAGATACGCAGTATTTT

j_call: TRBJ2-1
v_call: TRBV5-6
d_call: -
clone_size: -
cdr3_aa: CASSLGRRDRNEQFF
cdr3_nt: TGTGCCAGCAGCTTGGGACGTCGGGATCGCAATGAGCAGTTCTTC

j_call: TRBJ1-1
v_call: TRBV15
d_call: TRBD1
clone_size: -
cdr3_aa: CATSRGLQGDEAFF
cdr3_nt: TGTGCCACCAGCAGAGGTTTACAGGGGGATGAAGCTTTCTTT

j_call: TRBJ1-3
v_call: TRBV6-5
d_call: -
clone_size: -
cdr3_aa: CASSSQGNAGNTIYF
cdr3_nt: TGTGCCAGCAGCTCACAGGGAAATGCTGGAAACACCATATATTTT